The 21 T cell receptor beta chains reported below all come from one sample, sequenced in a study of blood T cell repertoires in COVID-19. The table came from immunoSEQ multiplex PCR; TCRdb's copy has only in-frame clones and leaves some out. The data contain fewer than 350,000 clones, 86% of them singletons. Sequenced: peripheral blood. These receptors were taken from a woman aged 25-40 years with COVID-19, enrolled during active disease.

The chain has TRBV9 and TRBJ1-1, with TRBD1 matching over 7 bases. Germline CDR1 is SGDLS and CDR2 is YYNGEE. J was trimmed by 10 bases and V by 1 base; bases with no gene match: 7. The CDR3 sequence is 13 residues long. The DNA of the CDR3 is TGTGCCAGCAGCGTAACGAGGACAGGTCTAGCTTTCTTT. It encodes CASSVTRTGLAFF.

The chain is built from TRBV4-1 and TRBJ1-5; a weak D match, TRBD1 (5 bases). The CDR3 has 13 amino acids. The germline gives CDR1 MGHRA, CDR2 YSYEKL. The germline V and J ends were trimmed by 3 bases and 7 bases, with 10 bases remaining between them. The CDR3 DNA is TGCGCCAGCAGCCAGGGCCCAGGGCAGCCCCAGCATTTT. It is translated as CASSQGPGQPQHF.

This clone has only a few counts. V gene TRBV5-1 combines with J gene TRBJ2-2; 7 bases map to TRBD1. CDR1 SGHRS and CDR2 YFSETQ come from the germline V gene. This CDR3 comprises 14 residues. Germline trimming cut 6 bases from V and 3 bases from J; bases unmatched to any gene: 5. The DNA of the CDR3 is TGCGCCAGCAACCGTGACAGGGACACCGGGGAGCTGTTTTTT. Translating it yields CASNRDRDTGELFF.

The V gene is TRBV4-2, the J gene TRBJ1-3; TRBD1 is a possible D gene (5 bases). Germline CDR1 LGHNA, CDR2 YNFKEQ. Between the trimmed V and J ends, which lost 0 bases and 4 bases, there was a span of 16 bases. There are 17 residues in the CDR3. CDR3 DNA: TGTGCCAGCAGCCAAGATTCGCAGGGCGGCTTGGGAAACACCATATATTTT. As protein: CASSQDSQGGLGNTIYF.

The V and J genes are TRBV29-1 and TRBJ1-2; 7 nucleotides agree with TRBD1. Germline V gene lookup returns CDR1 SQVTM and CDR2 ANQGSEA. J gave up 10 bases and V 4 bases, and 3 bases lay outside the gene matches. The CDR3 contains 10 residues. CDR3 nucleotides: TGCAGCGTTGGCGGGACAGCCTACACCTTC. Amino acid sequence: CSVGGTAYTF.

The chain employs TRBV5-1 and TRBJ2-1, with 11 bases lining up with TRBD1. Germline CDR1 and CDR2: SGHRS and YFSETQ. V lost 6 bases and J lost 9; bases outside the gene matches: 5. This CDR3 comprises 13 residues. The DNA for the CDR3 is TGCGCCAGCACCGGACAGGGGGCGGTTGAGCAGTTCTTC. Protein sequence: CASTGQGAVEQFF.

The chain employs TRBV2 and TRBJ1-2, with D unresolved. CDR3 length equals 16 residues. Looked up from germline, CDR1 is SNHLY and CDR2 is FYNNEI. V dropped 6 bases and J dropped 6 bases, with 23 bases sitting between them. The CDR3 DNA reads TGTGCCAGCAGACTTTCCCTTGGGCTACAATTCAATGGCTACACCTTC. It is translated as CASRLSLGLQFNGYTF.

The J gene is TRBJ2-3, the V gene TRBV5-5; D gene uncertain. This CDR3 is 16 amino acids long. V lost 3 bases and J lost 5, with 19 bases in between. From germline, CDR1 is SGHKS and CDR2 YYEKEE (reference sequence). The CDR3 sequence: CASSSDGPTLRDTQYF. The CDR3, as DNA: TGTGCCAGCAGCTCCGATGGCCCAACGCTCAGAGATACGCAGTATTTT.

The chain couples TRBV2 to TRBJ2-5; a weak D match, TRBD1 (5 bases). This CDR3 contains 15 residues. Per the germline V gene, CDR1 is SNHLY and CDR2 is FYNNEI. With 6 bases removed from V and 1 base from J, the gap between germline ends came to 15 bases. The DNA for the CDR3 is TGTGCCAGCAGAGACCAGGGATTAGCCCAAGAGACCCAGTACTTC. Amino acids: CASRDQGLAQETQYF. Together with reference TRBV2 and TRBJ2-5, the CDR3 gives the full variable domain: EPEVTQTPSHQVTQMGQEVILRCVPISNHLYFYWYRQILGQKVEFLVSFYNNEISEKSEIFDDQFSVERPDGSNFTLKIRSTKLEDSAMYFCASRDQGLAQETQYFGPGTRLLVL.

The DNA of the CDR3 is TGCGCCAGCAGCTTGAGCGGGGGGGGCCTAGAGACCCAGTACTTC. This gives the protein CASSLSGGGLETQYF. This chain uses TRBV5-1 with TRBJ2-5, with TRBD2 matching over 10 bases. This CDR3 comprises 15 residues. The junction had 4 bases not matched to a gene; V was cut back by 1 base and J by 4 bases. Germline CDR1 SGHRS, CDR2 YFSETQ.

The chain is built from TRBV21-1 and TRBJ1-5; TRBD1 is taken as the D call from the table, unchecked against the DNA. TRBV21-1 is tagged as a pseudogene. The CDR3 runs to 15 residues. The CDR3 DNA is TGTGCCAGCAGCAAAGCGCACAGGGGCAATCAGCCCCAGCATTTT. Residues: CASSKAHRGNQPQHF.

The chain carries TRBV7-6 and TRBJ2-7, with a possible D match to TRBD2 (5 bases). Trimming removed 3 bases from V and 0 bases from J, with 12 bases in between. The CDR3 length is 15 residues. In germline, CDR1 is SGHVS, CDR2 FNYEAQ. The CDR3 loop is CASSFGEGFSYEQYF. The DNA of the CDR3 is TGTGCCAGCAGCTTCGGAGAGGGATTCTCCTACGAGCAGTACTTC.

The V and J genes are TRBV3-1 (or the pseudogene TRBV3-2) and TRBJ2-4; TRBD2 matches 9 bases. This CDR3 has 14 amino acids. The V segment lost 5 bases and the J segment 4 bases; nucleotides outside the gene matches: 3. Looked up from germline, CDR1 is LGHDT and CDR2 is YNNKEL (reference sequence). The CDR3 DNA sequence: TGTGCCAGCAGCGCCCTAGCGGGGAAAAACATTCAGTACTTC. This encodes CASSALAGKNIQYF.

The rearrangement uses TRBV27 and TRBJ1-6; D not certain. The CDR3 contains 18 residues. Germline V gene sequence: CDR1 MNHEY, CDR2 SMNVEV (reference sequence). V shed 7 bases and J shed 0 bases, with 19 bases lying between them. Written as DNA, the CDR3 is TGTGCCAGCATCGACACCCGAGGGTTAAGCTCCTATAATTCACCCCTCCACTTT. This translates into CASIDTRGLSSYNSPLHF.

The DNA for the CDR3 is TGTGCCAGCAGCTTCCCCGACAGGGAGAAAGGGTATGGCTACACCTTC. Translated: CASSFPDREKGYGYTF. This chain uses TRBV7-9 with TRBJ1-2; 7 bases match TRBD1. Germline loops: CDR1 SEHNR, CDR2 FQNEAQ (reference sequence). V trimming: 3 bases; J trimming: 5 bases; junction bases outside the gene matches: 12. The CDR3 covers 16 residues.

This sequence joins TRBV11-2 and TRBJ2-1; possible D gene TRBD2, 5 bases. The V end lost 0 bases, the J end lost 12 bases, and 12 bases lay between the germline ends. Germline CDR1 and CDR2: SGHAT and FQNNGV. The CDR3 is 13 residues long. The CDR3 DNA reads TGTGCCAGCAGCTTAGATCGCGGGCAAAGGCAGTTCTTC. This sequence encodes CASSLDRGQRQFF.

This CDR3 reads CASSAGGTNRDTQYF. DNA of the CDR3: TGTGCCAGCAGTGCCGGGGGAACCAACCGGGATACGCAGTATTTT. V is TRBV2 and J is TRBJ2-3; D may be TRBD2 (6 bases). This CDR3 has 15 amino acids. Germline CDR1 is SNHLY and CDR2 is FYNNEI. Trimming took 4 bases from V and 6 from J, leaving 17 bases between them. The full variable domain, its missing parts supplied by reference TRBV2 and TRBJ2-3, is EPEVTQTPSHQVTQMGQEVILRCVPISNHLYFYWYRQILGQKVEFLVSFYNNEISEKSEIFDDQFSVERPDGSNFTLKIRSTKLEDSAMYFCASSAGGTNRDTQYFGPGTRLTVL.

The rearrangement uses TRBV2 and TRBJ2-5; tentative D call: TRBD2 (7 bases). The CDR3 consists of 14 residues. Looked up from germline, CDR1 is SNHLY and CDR2 is FYNNEI. Trimming left V 6 bases short and J 2 bases short, with 13 bases between. The CDR3 sequence is CASRGGGVQETQYF. The CDR3 bases are TGTGCCAGCAGGGGAGGGGGGGTGCAAGAGACCCAGTACTTC.

This chain joins TRBV4-1 and TRBJ2-7; 12 bases fit TRBD2. CDR3 length: 17 residues. The junction had 6 bases not matched to a gene; V was cut back by 3 bases and J by 0 bases. In germline, CDR1 is MGHRA, CDR2 YSYEKL. The CDR3 loop reads CASSQEGLAGSSYEQYF. CDR3 DNA sequence: TGCGCCAGCAGCCAGGAAGGACTAGCGGGGAGCTCCTACGAGCAGTACTTC.

CDR3 in amino acids: CASSRPGTSGGSGELFF. CDR3 nucleotides: TGTGCCAGCAGCCGTCCGGGGACTAGCGGGGGGTCCGGGGAGCTGTTTTTT. The chain joins TRBV11-2 to TRBJ2-2; TRBD2 matches at 15 bases. CDR3 length equals 17 residues. With V trimmed by 5 bases and J by 6 bases, 7 bases remained unmatched. Germline-derived CDR1 and CDR2 are SGHAT and FQNNGV.

CDR3 amino acids: CASSPLPGPYEQYF. CDR3 sequence (DNA): TGTGCCAGCTCACCTCTCCCCGGTCCCTACGAGCAGTACTTC. The chain couples TRBV18 to TRBJ2-7; D unresolved. Germline CDR1 reads KGHSH; CDR2 reads LQKENI. The CDR3 totals 14 residues. V dropped 3 bases and J dropped 2 bases, with 11 bases sitting between them.